A single sample is the source of the 29 T cell receptor beta chains below, sequenced in a study of tumor-infiltrating lymphocytes in localized non-small cell lung cancer. The table came from immunoSEQ multiplex PCR; TCRdb's copy has only in-frame clones and leaves some out. The sample has 11,000 to 15,000 clones; around 70% are singletons. Sequencing was carried out using uninvolved lung tissue not adjacent to the tumor. All receptors come from a human donor with non-small cell lung cancer.

This chain joins TRBV28 and TRBJ2-2, with D perhaps given as TRBD1 or TRBD2 (7 bases each). Trimming pared 4 bases from V and 6 bases from J, leaving 15 bases between. Germline CDR1 is MDHEN and CDR2 is SYDVKM. This CDR3 is built from 15 residues. The chain's CDR3 is CASSSSAGGAGELFF. The CDR3, as DNA: TGTGCCAGCAGTTCCTCCGCAGGGGGGGCCGGGGAGCTGTTTTTT.

The V and J genes are TRBV9 and TRBJ1-2; tentatively, D is TRBD1 (6 bases). Germline V gene sequence: CDR1 SGDLS, CDR2 YYNGEE. This CDR3 comprises 16 residues. The V end was cut by 3 bases, the J end by 6 bases, with 21 bases between. CDR3 in DNA: TGTGCCAGCAGCGCCGGGGGCAGAAATACACCCGATGGCTACACCTTC. Amino acids: CASSAGGRNTPDGYTF.

The chain is built from TRBV2 and TRBJ2-7, with 11 bases matching TRBD2. From germline, CDR1 is SNHLY and CDR2 FYNNEI. V was pared by 4 bases and J by 3 bases, with 11 bases of the junction left unmatched. The CDR3 consists of 17 residues. The CDR3 here is CASSGLVLAGAGYEQYF. The CDR3 nucleotides are TGTGCCAGCAGTGGATTAGTACTAGCGGGAGCTGGCTACGAGCAGTACTTC.

The chain uses TRBV7-9 and TRBJ1-1; 7 bases map to TRBD1. The ends lost 5 bases at V and 5 bases at J; junction bases unmatched: 8. The germline V gene has CDR1 SEHNR and CDR2 FQNEAQ (reference sequence). The CDR3 is 14 residues long. CDR3 DNA: TGTGCCAGCAGCCGACAGGGCCCGATTACTGAAGCTTTCTTT. Amino acids: CASSRQGPITEAFF.

V gene TRBV27 combines with J gene TRBJ2-5, with TRBD2 matching over 8 bases. The CDR3 is made up of 17 amino acids. Germline values: CDR1 MNHEY, CDR2 SMNVEV (reference sequence). Trimming at V came to 1 base and at J to 1 base, leaving 8 bases not matched to a gene. The CDR3 DNA reads as TGTGCCAGCAGTTTATGGTTAGCGGGGCTAGCCCAAGAGACCCAGTACTTC. Translation: CASSLWLAGLAQETQYF.

This clone occurred a few times. The rearrangement joins TRBV5-1 to TRBJ2-1; TRBD2 agrees at 12 bases. Germline CDR1 and CDR2: SGHRS and YFSETQ. The CDR3 spans 16 residues. V was clipped by 3 bases and J by 8 bases; unmatched bases: 9. Written as DNA, the CDR3 is TGCGCCAGCAGCTCGCTTACTAGCGGGAGGCCCCATGAGCAGTTCTTC. Amino acid sequence: CASSSLTSGRPHEQFF.

The J gene is TRBJ1-4, the V gene TRBV2, with D uncertain. Trimming removed 6 bases from V and 7 bases from J, with 18 bases in between. The CDR3 has 15 amino acids. Germline CDR1 SNHLY, CDR2 FYNNEI. CDR3 residues: CASRRDQASSEKLFF. Written as DNA, the CDR3 is TGTGCCAGCAGGAGGGATCAAGCATCGAGTGAAAAACTGTTTTTT.

The genes are TRBV7-9 and TRBJ2-7; D is unresolved. The CDR3 has 13 amino acids. CDR1 and CDR2 (germline): SEHNR, FQNEAQ (reference sequence). Between the trimmed V and J ends, which lost 5 bases and 3 bases, there was a span of 11 bases. The CDR3 DNA sequence: TGTGCCAGCAGCGAAGACATCGTCTACGAGCAGTACTTC. It codes for CASSEDIVYEQYF.

This clone showed up just a few times. The chain links TRBV7-2 to TRBJ1-1; 10 nucleotides match TRBD1. CDR1 and CDR2 (germline): SGHTA, FQGNSA. The CDR3 sequence is 12 residues long. Unmatched junction bases numbered 3, after V lost 2 bases and J lost 12 bases. This CDR3 reads CASSLLDRGTFF. In DNA, the CDR3 is TGTGCCAGCAGCTTACTGGACAGGGGGACTTTCTTT.

The chain couples TRBV6-5 to TRBJ2-3, with D possibly being TRBD2 (5 bases). This CDR3 has 15 amino acids. Trimming left V 3 bases short and J 2 bases short, with 12 bases between. Germline CDR1 and CDR2: MNHEY and SVGAGI. CDR3 in amino acids: CASSYGGPDTDTQYF. CDR3 sequence (DNA): TGTGCCAGCAGTTATGGCGGGCCCGACACAGATACGCAGTATTTT.

This chain uses TRBV5-4 with TRBJ1-1, with D possibly TRBD1 on 5 matching bases. Per germline, CDR1 SGHNT and CDR2 YYREEE (reference sequence). Trimming stripped 4 bases from V and 4 bases from J, with 14 bases between. This CDR3 spans 14 amino acids. CDR3 bases: TGTGCCAGCAGCGGGACCCTGGGATCCACTGAAGCTTTCTTT. Its protein is CASSGTLGSTEAFF.

The genes are TRBV6-5 and TRBJ2-1, with 7 bases fitting TRBD1. The CDR3 contains 16 residues. With V trimmed by 0 bases and J by 9 bases, 11 bases remained unmatched. Germline CDR1 MNHEY, CDR2 SVGAGI. This CDR3 is CASSYSAGGFKGEQFF. The CDR3 DNA reads as TGTGCCAGCAGTTACTCGGCAGGGGGTTTTAAGGGTGAGCAGTTCTTC.

The CDR3 sequence: CASSLDPGRTAWVGELFF. CDR3 coding DNA: TGTGCCAGCAGCTTAGATCCTGGGAGGACTGCGTGGGTCGGGGAGCTGTTTTTT. This chain connects TRBV7-4 to TRBJ2-2, with TRBD2 as a possible D gene (6 bases). Per germline, CDR1 SGHVT and CDR2 SQSDAQ. With 1 base removed from V and 7 bases from J, the gap between germline ends came to 22 bases. The CDR3 totals 18 residues.

The CDR3 DNA follows: TGTGCCAGCAGCTCCCTGGGGGGGCAGACAGATACGCAGTATTTT. Protein product: CASSSLGGQTDTQYF. This chain links TRBV7-9 with TRBJ2-3, with D possibly matching TRBD2 (7 bases). The germline gives CDR1 SEHNR, CDR2 FQNEAQ (reference sequence). Trimming stripped 4 bases from V and 3 bases from J, with 14 bases between. The CDR3 runs to 15 residues. Drawing the rest from reference TRBV7-9 and TRBJ2-3, the complete variable domain is DTGVSQNPRHKITKRGQNVTFRCDPISEHNRLYWYRQTLGQGPEFLTYFQNEAQLEKSRLLSDRFSAERPKGSFSTLEIQRTEQGDSAMYLCASSSLGGQTDTQYFGPGTRLTVL.

In its sample, this clone was seen a few times. V gene TRBV29-1 combines with J gene TRBJ2-2; D might be TRBD1 (6 bases). The CDR3 length is 14 residues. Germline CDR1 and CDR2: SQVTM and ANQGSEA. V lost 1 base to trimming and J lost 7 bases, with 13 bases between them. DNA for the CDR3: TGCAGCGTTGAAGGTGAAGGACAGATCGGGGAGCTGTTTTTT. It yields the protein CSVEGEGQIGELFF.

The chain joins TRBV28 to TRBJ1-2; the D gene is possibly TRBD1 (5 bases). The V end lost 6 bases, the J end lost 10 bases, and 15 bases lay between the germline ends. CDR1 MDHEN and CDR2 SYDVKM come from the germline V gene. This CDR3 contains 12 residues. In DNA, the CDR3 is TGTGCCAGCAGGATGGGGGGGAAGGCCTACACCTTC. Its translation: CASRMGGKAYTF.

The rearrangement links TRBV30 to TRBJ2-7; 9 nucleotides agree with TRBD2. The CDR3 is made up of 14 amino acids. Per the germline V gene, CDR1 is GTSNPN and CDR2 is SVGIG (reference sequence). V shed 3 bases and J 3 bases; nucleotides not matched to a gene: 6. CDR3 residues: CAWSAGGHNYEQYF. For the CDR3, the DNA is TGTGCCTGGAGCGCGGGGGGGCACAACTACGAGCAGTACTTC.

The rearrangement joins TRBV19 to TRBJ1-4; tentative D call: TRBD1 (6 bases). CDR3 length: 15 amino acids. Germline V gene data show CDR1 as LNHDA and CDR2 as SQIVND (reference sequence). Between the trimmed V and J ends, which lost 5 bases and 7 bases, there was a span of 17 bases. DNA for the CDR3: TGTGCCAGTAGTCAAACGACAGGCCTGAGTGAAAAACTGTTTTTT. This encodes CASSQTTGLSEKLFF.

This clone is labeled as medium-sized. The gene calls are TRBV11-2 and TRBJ1-1; no clear D. There are 13 residues in the CDR3. The V and J ends lost 1 base and 0 bases respectively, with 3 bases between them. Germline-derived CDR1 and CDR2 are SGHAT and FQNNGV. The CDR3 is CASSLGLNTEAFF. CDR3 DNA: TGTGCCAGCAGCTTAGGCCTGAACACTGAAGCTTTCTTT.

The V call is TRBV7-8, the J call TRBJ2-7, with 7 bases matching TRBD1. Trimming at V came to 5 bases and at J to 7 bases, leaving 8 bases not matched to a gene. Germline CDR1 and CDR2: SGHVS and FQNEAQ. This CDR3 is 13 amino acids long. CDR3 nucleotide sequence: TGTGCCAGCAGCGCGAACAGGGGCGGAGAGCAGTACTTC. It translates to CASSANRGGEQYF.

J is TRBJ2-7 and V is TRBV7-6; 9 bases map to TRBD1. Trimming took 5 bases from V and 5 from J; bases not matched to a gene: 10. This CDR3 spans 15 amino acids. Germline V CDR1 and CDR2: SGHVS, FNYEAQ. CDR3 residues: CASSAPGQGYDEQYF. In DNA form, the CDR3 reads TGTGCCAGCAGCGCACCGGGACAGGGTTATGACGAGCAGTACTTC.

This chain links TRBV19 with TRBJ2-3, with TRBD2 matching 10 bases. V lost 7 bases and J lost 2; bases outside the gene matches: 6. Germline CDR1 is LNHDA and CDR2 is SQIVND (reference sequence). The CDR3 loop spans 15 amino acids. The CDR3 sequence: CASNSLAGDTDTQYF. DNA for the CDR3: TGTGCCAGTAACTCTCTAGCGGGGGACACAGATACGCAGTATTTT.

V usage is TRBV21-1 and J usage is TRBJ2-3; TRBD2 reflects the table's D call only, with no check against the DNA. TRBV21-1 is annotated as a pseudogene. CDR3 length equals 18 residues. The CDR3 loop reads CASSKTGSERGGTDTQYF. DNA for the CDR3: TGTGCCAGCAGCAAGACGGGGAGCGAGCGGGGGGGTACAGATACGCAGTATTTT.

The chain recombines TRBV27 with TRBJ2-2; D is possibly TRBD2 (6 bases). This CDR3 spans 15 amino acids. Germline V gene lookup returns CDR1 MNHEY and CDR2 SMNVEV (reference sequence). V shed 7 bases and J shed 0 bases, with 12 bases lying between them. The CDR3 sequence: CASTRGTANTGELFF. CDR3 DNA: TGTGCCAGCACTCGGGGGACGGCGAACACCGGGGAGCTGTTTTTT.

In this sample, this clone turned up a few times. V gene TRBV4-2 combines with J gene TRBJ2-1, with a weak D call TRBD1 (5 bases). From germline, CDR1 is LGHNA and CDR2 YNFKEQ. Trimming shortened V by 0 bases and J by 7 bases, and 10 bases separated the two germline ends. This CDR3 has 14 amino acids. Here the CDR3 reads CASSQDSQGNEQFF. CDR3 DNA sequence: TGTGCCAGCAGCCAAGATAGCCAGGGTAATGAGCAGTTCTTC.

This chain connects TRBV7-2 to TRBJ1-5; weak D call: TRBD1 (5 bases). Trimming took 1 base from V and 5 from J, leaving 9 bases between them. The CDR3 has 14 residues. The germline CDR1 and CDR2 sequences are SGHTA and FQGNSA. CDR3 loop: CASSLVGGDQPQHF. DNA of the CDR3: TGTGCCAGCAGCTTAGTGGGAGGGGATCAGCCCCAGCATTTT.

V gene TRBV7-9 combines with J gene TRBJ1-5; TRBD1 matches 9 bases. CDR1 and CDR2 (germline): SEHNR, FQNEAQ (reference sequence). CDR3 size: 18 residues. The V segment lost 10 bases and the J segment 1 base; nucleotides outside the gene matches: 17. CDR3 bases: TGTGCCACCCGAAGGTGGACAGGGGCCGAAAGAAGCAATCAGCCCCAGCATTTT. Its translation: CATRRWTGAERSNQPQHF.

The chain has TRBV4-3 and TRBJ1-1; D gene ambiguous. Trimming stripped 1 base from V and 1 base from J, with 7 bases between. Germline values: CDR1 LGHNA, CDR2 YSLEER. This CDR3 has 14 amino acids. The CDR3 here is CASSQGGQNTEAFF. CDR3 nucleotides: TGCGCCAGCAGCCAAGGGGGTCAGAACACTGAAGCTTTCTTT.

This clone was detected only a few times. V and J are TRBV6-6 and TRBJ2-2; TRBD2 is a possible D gene (5 bases). Germline V CDR1 and CDR2: MNHNY, SVGAGI (reference sequence). The V and J ends lost 10 bases and 0 bases respectively, with 12 bases between them. The CDR3 covers 14 residues. As DNA, the CDR3 is TGTGCCACCCTTAGGACTTCGAACACCGGGGAGCTGTTTTTT. Residues: CATLRTSNTGELFF.